This TCR beta chain originates from a study of T cells in Graves' hyperthyroidism and ophthalmopathy. Thyroid ultrasound, orbital computed tomography, clinical symptoms, and serum thyroxine and TRAb underpinned diagnoses. Using 10 ml of fresh peripheral blood, PBMCs were prepared. This clonotype showed up many times. The investigators amplified TCR beta CDR3 regions from RNA transcripts. First-round RT-PCR targeting the TCR CDR3 was performed with the HTBI primer set. TCRdb fed the multiplex PCR reads into MiXCR, producing one record per CDR3 protein. The table includes hundreds of thousands of distinct CDR3 sequences, 30% to 40% detected once. This clonotype was sampled from a woman in her thirties or forties with Graves' hyperthyroidism. Sequenced: blood.

The CDR3 DNA sequence: TGTGCCAGCAGACCGTCGACCTGGGTGAACACTGAAGCTTTCTTT. Translation: CASRPSTWVNTEAFF. The chain combines TRBV3-1 with TRBJ1-1, with D unresolved. Germline values: CDR1 LGHDT, CDR2 YNNKEL (reference sequence). The CDR3 runs 15 residues. V lost 6 bases and J 0 bases, leaving 14 bases between the germline ends.